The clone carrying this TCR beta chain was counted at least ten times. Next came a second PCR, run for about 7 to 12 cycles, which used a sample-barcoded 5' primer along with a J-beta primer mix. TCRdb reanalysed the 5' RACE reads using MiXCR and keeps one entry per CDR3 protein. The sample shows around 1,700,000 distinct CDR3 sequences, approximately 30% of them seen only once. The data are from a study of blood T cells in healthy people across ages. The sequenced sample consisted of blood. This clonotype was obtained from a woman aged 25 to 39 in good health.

CDR3 amino acids: CASSVQQGFYEQYF. The CDR3 coding sequence is TGTGCCAGCAGCGTCCAACAGGGGTTCTACGAGCAGTACTTC. This sequence joins TRBV7-9 and TRBJ2-7; TRBD1 aligns across 7 bases. J was trimmed by 3 bases and V by 5 bases; bases with no gene match: 7. Per the germline V gene, CDR1 is SEHNR and CDR2 is FQNEAQ (reference sequence). This CDR3 is 14 amino acids long.